Below are 32 T cell receptor beta chains sequenced from a single sample in a study of PD-1 blockade in classical Hodgkin lymphoma. The assay was immunoSEQ multiplex PCR, and TCRdb's table has in-frame clones only and misses some. The sample shows 4,900 or so clones, 63% of them seen only once. Brentuximab vedotin exposure varied, and every patient relapsed after autologous stem cell transplantation. The sequencing here drew on peripheral blood mononuclear cells (PBMCs), taken at baseline. The source of these receptors is a human donor with classical Hodgkin lymphoma.

This clone was found a few times. J is TRBJ2-6 and V is TRBV6-5; the match to TRBD1 covers 7 bases. The CDR3 extends over 14 amino acids. Germline V gene lookup returns CDR1 MNHEY and CDR2 SVGAGI. Unmatched junction bases numbered 4, after V lost 7 bases and J lost 4 bases. The CDR3 region has the DNA TGTGCCAGCAACAGGGGTTCGGGGGCCAACGTCCTGACTTTC. It specifies CASNRGSGANVLTF.

CDR3 protein: CASRLASSYNEQFF. The CDR3 nucleotides read TGTGCCAGTCGACTAGCTAGCTCCTACAATGAGCAGTTCTTC. The genes are TRBV6-5 and TRBJ2-1, with 7 bases fitting TRBD2. The V and J ends lost 9 bases and 0 bases, in that order; junction bases with no gene match: 5. The CDR3 is 14 amino acids. Per the germline V gene, CDR1 is MNHEY and CDR2 is SVGAGI.

The CDR3 loop reads CASSGSEGANVLTF. The DNA of the CDR3 is TGTGCCAGCAGCGGGTCCGAGGGGGCCAACGTCCTGACTTTC. V usage is TRBV9 and J usage is TRBJ2-6; no definite D call. The CDR3 loop spans 14 amino acids. Trimming shortened V by 3 bases and J by 4 bases, and 8 bases separated the two germline ends. The germline V gene encodes CDR1 SGDLS and CDR2 YYNGEE.

The V call is TRBV5-2, the J call TRBJ1-2. TRBV5-2 is a documented pseudogene. The CDR3 extends over 16 amino acids. CDR3 protein: CASKEPGEYERYGYTF. The CDR3 nucleotides are TGTGCCAGCAAGGAGCCTGGAGAGTACGAAAGATATGGCTACACCTTC.

Only a few counts were recorded for this clone. Distinct nucleotide sequences in the sample also encode this CDR3. This chain links TRBV6-1 with TRBJ1-1, with a tentative D call TRBD1 (5 bases). Germline V CDR1 and CDR2: MNHNS, SASEGT. This CDR3 is 12 amino acids long. Trimming cost V 5 bases and J 5 bases, with 9 bases left between them. In DNA, the CDR3 is TGTGCCAGCAGTTTTGGGGGAACTGAAGCTTTCTTT. Its translation: CASSFGGTEAFF.

The J gene is TRBJ1-1, the V gene TRBV19, with D maybe TRBD1 (5 bases). Trimming left V 7 bases short and J 5 bases short, with 14 bases between. This CDR3 comprises 13 residues. The germline V gene has CDR1 LNHDA and CDR2 SQIVND (reference sequence). In nucleotides, the CDR3 is TGTGCCAGTACGGCGGCAGGGCGTACTGAAGCTTTCTTT. Translation gives CASTAAGRTEAFF.

CDR3 amino acids: CASSLVWGATGELFF. CDR3 DNA: TGTGCCAGCAGCTTAGTGTGGGGGGCAACCGGGGAGCTGTTTTTT. V gene TRBV7-8 combines with J gene TRBJ2-2; either TRBD1 or TRBD2 may supply D (6 bases each). This CDR3 is built from 15 residues. Germline CDR1 and CDR2: SGHVS and FQNEAQ. The V end lost 1 base, the J end lost 5 bases, and 11 bases lay between the germline ends. The whole variable domain, remainder taken from reference TRBV7-8 and TRBJ2-2, is GAGVSQSPRYKVAKRGQDVALRCDPISGHVSLFWYQQALGQGPEFLTYFQNEAQLDKSGLPSDRFFAERPEGSVSTLKIQRTQQEDSAVYLCASSLVWGATGELFFGEGSRLTVL.

The sample holds a few counts of this clone. The chain couples TRBV28 to TRBJ1-1; TRBD1 aligns across 8 bases. Germline V gene lookup returns CDR1 MDHEN and CDR2 SYDVKM. The J segment lost 3 bases and the V segment lost 8 bases, leaving 5 bases of the junction unmatched. This CDR3 comprises 13 residues. The CDR3 DNA is TGTGCCAGCCGACAGGGGCAGGACACTGAAGCTTTCTTT. Its translation: CASRQGQDTEAFF.

This clone was picked up a small number of times. The J gene is TRBJ1-1, the V gene TRBV27; tentatively, D is TRBD1 (5 bases). CDR3 length: 16 amino acids. V gave up 8 bases and J gave up 0 bases, with 19 bases separating them. CDR1 MNHEY and CDR2 SMNVEV come from the germline V gene (reference sequence). CDR3 amino acids: CASGPRDGALNTEAFF. CDR3 DNA: TGTGCCAGCGGGCCCCGGGACGGAGCATTGAACACTGAAGCTTTCTTT.

Turning to this clone: A junction end diverges from the germline sequence, so it may reflect a read error. The rearrangement uses TRBV19 and TRBJ1-5; D is perhaps TRBD1 (6 bases). CDR3 size: 15 residues. The germline V gene encodes CDR1 LNHDA and CDR2 SQIVND (reference sequence). The CDR3 nucleotides are TGTGCCAATAGTGAGTGGGAAGGGGGGGATCAGCCCCAGCATTTT. It specifies CANSEWEGGDQPQHF.

This clone showed up just a few times. The V gene is TRBV2, the J gene TRBJ1-5; D not resolved. CDR3 length: 19 residues. Germline CDR1 is SNHLY and CDR2 is FYNNEI. With 1 base removed from V and 3 bases from J, the gap between germline ends came to 22 bases. CDR3 sequence (DNA): TGTGCCAGCAGTGAAGAGGCAGAGAGGTACCCCGGGCCCAATCAGCCCCAGCATTTT. The encoded protein is CASSEEAERYPGPNQPQHF.

This chain links TRBV4-1 with TRBJ2-3, with D possibly called TRBD1 or TRBD2 (6 bases each). CDR3 length equals 16 residues. Germline CDR1 reads MGHRA; CDR2 reads YSYEKL. Trimming pared 1 base from V and 6 bases from J, leaving 17 bases between. The CDR3 DNA reads TGCGCCAGCAGCCAAGGAAATATAGGGGGGCACGATACGCAGTATTTT. Protein: CASSQGNIGGHDTQYF.

This clone ranks as medium-sized (0.01 to 0.1%). The chain combines TRBV7-2 with TRBJ2-6; no clear D. Germline V gene lookup returns CDR1 SGHTA and CDR2 FQGNSA. Deletions cut 5 bases from V and 0 bases from J, with 8 bases between. CDR3 length equals 15 residues. The CDR3 nucleotides read TGTGCCAGCAGCCCGAGGAGCTCTGGGGCCAACGTCCTGACTTTC. Protein sequence: CASSPRSSGANVLTF.

The gene calls are TRBV6-1 and TRBJ1-1; no firm D call. V shed 6 bases and J shed 4 bases, with 15 bases lying between them. The CDR3 spans 14 residues. Germline lookup yields CDR1 MNHNS and CDR2 SASEGT. CDR3 coding DNA: TGTGCCAGCAGGTTGTTGGCGACGTCCACTGAAGCTTTCTTT. Protein: CASRLLATSTEAFF.

This sequence joins TRBV6-1 and TRBJ1-1; possible D gene TRBD1, 6 bases. This CDR3 has 12 amino acids. V dropped 4 bases and J dropped 7 bases, with 10 bases sitting between them. CDR1 is MNHNS, CDR2 SASEGT, per germline. CDR3 DNA: TGTGCCAGCAGTGTAACAGGGATTGAAGCTTTCTTT. The encoded protein is CASSVTGIEAFF.

V and J are TRBV29-1 and TRBJ1-5, with 7 bases matching TRBD1. This CDR3 spans 15 amino acids. Per the germline V gene, CDR1 is SQVTM and CDR2 is ANQGSEA. With V trimmed by 6 bases and J by 2 bases, 10 bases remained unmatched. CDR3 residues: CSVMTGMGGNQPQHF. The CDR3 DNA reads TGCAGCGTCATGACAGGGATGGGCGGCAATCAGCCCCAGCATTTT.

The CDR3 nucleotides read TGTGCCAGTCGCCAATCGGGGGTGAACACTGAAGCTTTCTTT. Translated, it gives CASRQSGVNTEAFF. The chain has TRBV19 and TRBJ1-1; TRBD1 might be the D (5 bases). The V gene lost 8 bases and the J gene lost 0 bases, with 13 bases spanning the gap. CDR1 is LNHDA and CDR2 is SQIVND in the germline V gene (reference sequence). The CDR3 runs 14 residues.

This chain connects TRBV5-1 to TRBJ2-1, with no clear D. This CDR3 has 16 residues. In germline, CDR1 is SGHRS, CDR2 YFSETQ. The V gene lost 0 bases and the J gene lost 0 bases, with 10 bases spanning the gap. The DNA for the CDR3 is TGCGCCAGCAGCTTGGACCCCTGGCCCTCCTACAATGAGCAGTTCTTC. Translated, it gives CASSLDPWPSYNEQFF.

This clone showed up just a few times. The rearrangement uses TRBV2 and TRBJ1-5; D is perhaps TRBD1 (6 bases). Germline V lookup: CDR1 SNHLY, CDR2 FYNNEI. The CDR3 sequence is 15 residues long. The ends were cut back, 6 bases at V and 0 bases at J, with 12 bases in the middle. The DNA for the CDR3 is TGTGCCAGCAGCGTACAGGGAATTAGCAATCAGCCCCAGCATTTT. This translates into CASSVQGISNQPQHF.

A word on this clone: This sample also contains other DNA sequences that code for the same CDR3. The chain is built from TRBV28 and TRBJ2-7; no firm D call. The CDR3 loop spans 14 amino acids. Germline V gene sequence: CDR1 MDHEN, CDR2 SYDVKM. V was cut by 6 bases and J by 0 bases, with 12 bases left in between. The DNA of the CDR3 is TGTGCCAGCAGCCTAGGACGGAGCTCCTACGAGCAGTACTTC. This translates into CASSLGRSSYEQYF.

The chain carries TRBV7-2 and TRBJ2-1, with 7 bases fitting TRBD1. The J segment lost 4 bases and the V segment lost 6 bases, leaving 6 bases of the junction unmatched. Looked up from germline, CDR1 is SGHTA and CDR2 is FQGNSA. The CDR3 contains 14 residues. As DNA, the CDR3 is TGTGCCAGCAGTCCCGGGACAGAGTACAATGAGCAGTTCTTC. Amino acids: CASSPGTEYNEQFF.

The chain carries TRBV11-2 and TRBJ2-5; 7 nucleotides match TRBD1. Germline loops: CDR1 SGHAT, CDR2 FQNNGV. V dropped 5 bases and J dropped 5; count of bases not matched to a gene: 17. The CDR3 runs 17 residues. Here the CDR3 reads CASSTAQGQWTRETQYF. The CDR3 DNA follows: TGTGCCAGCAGCACCGCCCAGGGACAGTGGACGAGGGAGACCCAGTACTTC.

The genes are TRBV4-3 and TRBJ1-2; no definite D call. The CDR3 consists of 11 residues. Germline CDR1 LGHNA, CDR2 YSLEER. Trimming shortened V by 3 bases and J by 7 bases, and 6 bases separated the two germline ends. For the CDR3, the DNA is TGCGCCAGCAGCCAGGGAGGTGGCTACACCTTC. As protein: CASSQGGGYTF.

For the CDR3, the DNA is TGTGCCAGCAGCGTTACATTAGCGGGGGGTCTCACAGATACGCAGTATTTT. Protein sequence: CASSVTLAGGLTDTQYF. J is TRBJ2-3 and V is TRBV7-2, with TRBD2 matching 10 bases. The CDR3 spans 17 residues. Germline CDR1 and CDR2: SGHTA and FQGNSA. J lost 2 bases, V lost 5 bases, and 10 bases had no gene match.

The rearrangement uses TRBV15 and TRBJ2-7; 8 nucleotides line up with TRBD1. The CDR3 extends over 15 amino acids. Germline lookup yields CDR1 LNHNV and CDR2 YYDKDF (reference sequence). V lost 1 base, J lost 3 bases, and 5 bases stayed unmatched. The CDR3 DNA reads TGTGCCACCAGCAGAGGCAGGACAGGGAACTACGAGCAGTACTTC. Translating gives CATSRGRTGNYEQYF.

V gene TRBV4-3 combines with J gene TRBJ1-2, with 8 bases fitting TRBD1. Per the germline V gene, CDR1 is LGHNA and CDR2 is YSLEER. The V gene end was trimmed by 3 bases and the J gene end by 4 bases; junction bases not matched to a gene: 4. The CDR3 runs 14 residues. CDR3 region: CASSHIQGAYGYTF. The CDR3 DNA reads as TGCGCCAGCAGCCACATTCAGGGGGCCTATGGCTACACCTTC.

This clone was seen a few times. The gene calls are TRBV28 and TRBJ2-5; possible D gene TRBD1, 6 bases. Germline V gene lookup returns CDR1 MDHEN and CDR2 SYDVKM. The CDR3 runs to 15 residues. Trimming stripped 4 bases from V and 1 base from J, with 13 bases between. CDR3 coding DNA: TGTGCCAGCAGTTACAAACAGGGTTCCCAAGAGACCCAGTACTTC. Translating gives CASSYKQGSQETQYF.

The V call is TRBV7-3, the J call TRBJ2-3; the D gene is possibly TRBD1 (5 bases). Germline loops: CDR1 SGHTA, CDR2 FQGTGA. Trimming removed 2 bases at V and 4 bases at J, with 7 bases between. CDR3 length: 13 amino acids. Here the CDR3 reads CASSLQGADTQYF. CDR3 nucleotides: TGTGCCAGCAGCTTACAGGGTGCAGATACGCAGTATTTT. Using reference TRBV7-3 and TRBJ2-3 for the parts outside the CDR3, the full variable domain is GAGVSQTPSNKVTEKGKYVELRCDPISGHTALYWYRQSLGQGPEFLIYFQGTGAADDSGLPNDRFFAVRPEGSVSTLKIQRTERGDSAVYLCASSLQGADTQYFGPGTRLTVL.

This clone showed up just a few times. The chain has TRBV7-2 and TRBJ2-5, with 7 bases identical to TRBD1. Germline values: CDR1 SGHTA, CDR2 FQGNSA. J gave up 4 bases and V 3 bases, and 11 bases lay outside the gene matches. The CDR3 consists of 16 residues. Here the CDR3 reads CASSFATRQGSETQYF. CDR3 coding DNA: TGTGCCAGCAGCTTCGCCACACGACAGGGTTCAGAGACCCAGTACTTC. Full variable domain (rest looked up from reference TRBV7-2 and TRBJ2-5): GAGVSQSPSNKVTEKGKDVELRCDPISGHTALYWYRQSLGQGLEFLIYFQGNSAPDKSGLPSDRFSAERTGGSVSTLTIQRTQQEDSAVYLCASSFATRQGSETQYFGPGTRLLVL.

The genes are TRBV5-1 and TRBJ2-7; D not resolved. Germline lookup yields CDR1 SGHRS and CDR2 YFSETQ. The CDR3 has 12 residues. V was trimmed by 0 bases and J by 3 bases, leaving 4 bases between them. CDR3 coding DNA: TGCGCCAGCAGCTTGGACTTCTACGAGCAGTACTTC. This encodes CASSLDFYEQYF.

In its sample, this clone was seen a few times. CDR3: CASSKREGRSEQYF. CDR3 in DNA: TGTGCCAGCAGTAAGCGGGAGGGCCGATCTGAGCAGTACTTC. The chain employs TRBV6-5 and TRBJ2-7; TRBD2 matches 10 bases. Germline V gene sequence: CDR1 MNHEY, CDR2 SVGAGI. The CDR3 extends over 14 amino acids. V lost 5 bases, J lost 7 bases, and 8 bases stayed unmatched.

This clone was observed a few times. This chain connects TRBV7-6 to TRBJ2-3; D might be TRBD1 (5 bases). Germline lookup yields CDR1 SGHVS and CDR2 FNYEAQ. Trimming pared 5 bases from V and 8 bases from J, leaving 14 bases between. The CDR3 contains 13 residues. Written as DNA, the CDR3 is TGTGCCAGCAGCACATCCCAGGGTGCTACGCAGTATTTT. It is translated as CASSTSQGATQYF. The complete variable domain, with remaining parts taken from reference TRBV7-6 and TRBJ2-3, reads GAGVSQSPRYKVTKRGQDVALRCDPISGHVSLYWYRQALGQGPEFLTYFNYEAQQDKSGLPNDRFSAERPEGSISTLTIQRTEQRDSAMYRCASSTSQGATQYFGPGTRLTVL.